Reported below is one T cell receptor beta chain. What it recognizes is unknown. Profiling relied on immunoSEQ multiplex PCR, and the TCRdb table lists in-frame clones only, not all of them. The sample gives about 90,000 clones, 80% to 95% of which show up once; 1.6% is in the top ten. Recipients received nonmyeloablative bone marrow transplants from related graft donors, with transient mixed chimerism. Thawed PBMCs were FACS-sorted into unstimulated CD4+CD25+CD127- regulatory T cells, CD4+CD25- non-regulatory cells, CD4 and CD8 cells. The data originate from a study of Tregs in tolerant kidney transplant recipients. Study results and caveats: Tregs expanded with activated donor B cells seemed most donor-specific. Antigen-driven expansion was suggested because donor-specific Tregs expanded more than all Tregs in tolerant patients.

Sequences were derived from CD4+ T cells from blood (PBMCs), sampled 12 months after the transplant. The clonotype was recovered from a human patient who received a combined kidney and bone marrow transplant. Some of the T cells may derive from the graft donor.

In DNA form, the CDR3 reads TGTGCCTCCTCAAAGCGGGAGGTGGCGGATACGCAGTATTTT. The encoded protein is CASSKREVADTQYF. The chain joins TRBV10-3 to TRBJ2-3; 9 bases match TRBD2. This CDR3 is 14 amino acids long. Looked up from germline, CDR1 is ENHRY and CDR2 is SYGVKD. V was clipped by 11 bases and J by 6 bases; unmatched bases: 12.